A selection of T cell receptor beta chains follows, all from one sample in a study of radiotherapy plus CTLA-4 blockade in lung cancer. Data came from immunoSEQ multiplex PCR; TCRdb stores just in-frame clones and leaves some out. The sample has 130,000 or so clones, 75% to 90% seen once. The sequences come from peripheral blood, collected from a patient treated with radiotherapy plus ipilimumab. These receptors were collected from a human donor with non-small cell lung cancer that progressed on radiotherapy plus ipilimumab. Each CDR3 is given with its conserved first and last residue. D genes are given only for firm matches. Size is omitted from some rows. Given values are once, few, many or a class for expanded clones.

>few|TRBJ2-2|TRBV19|TRBD1
CASSKGPGQGTGELFF
TGTGCCAGTAGTAAGGGACCGGGACAGGGGACCGGGGAGCTGTTTTTT
>once|TRBJ1-1|TRBV7-2|.
CASSLGGGSSTEAFF
TGTGCCAGCAGCTTAGGAGGGGGGAGTAGCACTGAAGCTTTCTTT
>.|TRBJ1-1|TRBV6-5|.
CASSYTPPGMNTEAFF
TGTGCCAGCAGTTACACCCCCCCGGGTATGAACACTGAAGCTTTCTTT
>.|TRBJ2-5|TRBV7-3|.
CASSVAGLAREETQYF
TGTGCCAGCAGCGTAGCAGGGTTGGCGCGGGAAGAGACCCAGTACTTC
>.|TRBJ1-5|TRBV6-5|.
CASSYGGSNQPQHF
TGTGCCAGCAGTTACGGTGGATCCAATCAGCCCCAGCATTTT
>.|TRBJ2-2|TRBV5-1|.
CASSLGGALTGELFF
TGCGCCAGCAGCTTAGGGGGGGCGCTCACCGGGGAGCTGTTTTTT
>.|TRBJ2-3|TRBV5-1|.
CASSLDGRNTDTQYF
TGCGCCAGCAGCCTTGACGGGCGGAACACAGATACGCAGTATTTT
>.|TRBJ2-3|TRBV7-2|TRBD2
CASSPGLDPSTDTQYF
TGTGCCAGCAGCCCCGGACTAGACCCTAGCACAGATACGCAGTATTTT
>.|TRBJ1-1|TRBV28|.
CASSLFVSAAFF
TGTGCCAGCAGTTTATTTGTTAGTGCAGCTTTCTTT
>few|TRBJ2-7|TRBV4-2|.
CASSQGPYEQYF
TGTGCCAGCAGCCAAGGGCCCTACGAGCAGTACTTC
>.|TRBJ1-1|TRBV25-1|TRBD1
CASITGTGVRTEAFF
TGTGCCAGCATCACCGGGACAGGGGTTCGTACTGAAGCTTTCTTT
>.|TRBJ1-2|TRBV30|TRBD1
CAWIPGQLNYGYTF
TGTGCCTGGATCCCGGGACAGCTTAACTATGGCTACACCTTC
>once|TRBJ1-1|TRBV15|.
CATSSGTVPQNTEAFF
TGTGCCACCAGCAGTGGTACGGTGCCTCAGAACACTGAAGCTTTCTTT
>.|TRBJ1-1|TRBV9|TRBD1
CASSESTGGPDTEAFF
TGTGCCAGCAGCGAGTCGACAGGGGGGCCGGACACTGAAGCTTTCTTT
>few|TRBJ1-4|TRBV5-8|.
CASADSTGGWGEKLFF
TGTGCCAGCGCAGACTCGACAGGAGGATGGGGTGAAAAACTGTTTTTT
>few|TRBJ1-5|TRBV18|.
CASSPRGSYQPQHF
TGTGCCAGCTCACCAAGGGGGAGCTATCAGCCCCAGCATTTT
>.|TRBJ2-2|TRBV2|.
CASSERRVLTGELFF
TGTGCCAGCAGTGAAAGGAGGGTCCTCACCGGGGAGCTGTTTTTT
>.|TRBJ2-1|TRBV2|TRBD2
CASSQMGGSYNEQFF
TGTGCCAGCAGCCAAATGGGGGGGTCCTACAATGAGCAGTTCTTC
>.|TRBJ2-7|TRBV4-1|TRBD2
CASSHPGRASYEQYF
TGCGCCAGCAGCCATCCGGGGAGGGCCTCCTACGAGCAGTACTTC
>.|TRBJ1-1|TRBV6-5|TRBD1
CASSYDRAAEAFF
TGTGCCAGCAGCTACGACAGGGCTGCTGAAGCTTTCTTT
>.|TRBJ2-7|TRBV6-6|TRBD2
CASSARGGEQYF
TGTGCCAGCAGTGCCCGGGGGGGGGAGCAGTACTTC
>.|TRBJ2-1|TRBV5-6|TRBD2
CASSSSGGFNEQFF
TGTGCCAGCAGTTCTAGCGGGGGATTTAATGAGCAGTTCTTC
>.|TRBJ2-7|TRBV7-9|TRBD1
CASSLDRGEQYF
TGTGCCAGCAGCTTAGACAGGGGCGAGCAGTACTTC
>.|TRBJ2-3|TRBV19|.
CASRSYSSTDTQYF
TGTGCCAGTAGGAGCTACTCGAGCACAGATACGCAGTATTTT
>.|TRBJ2-2|TRBV10-3|TRBD2
CAIDRGVGELFF
TGTGCCATCGACCGGGGGGTCGGGGAGCTGTTTTTT
>.|TRBJ1-2|TRBV11-2|TRBD1
CASSLNQGADGYTF
TGTGCCAGCAGCTTAAATCAGGGGGCTGATGGCTACACCTTC
>.|TRBJ2-1|TRBV5-1|TRBD2
CASSSGLAAHNEQFF
TGCGCCAGCAGCTCGGGACTAGCGGCACACAATGAGCAGTTCTTC
>.|TRBJ2-1|TRBV2|TRBD2
CASSPPGLADYNEQFF
TGTGCCAGCAGTCCTCCGGGACTAGCGGACTACAATGAGCAGTTCTTC
>.|TRBJ1-1|TRBV5-5|.
CASRVRVNTEAFF
TGTGCCAGCAGAGTCAGGGTGAACACTGAAGCTTTCTTT
>.|TRBJ2-7|TRBV29-1|TRBD2
CSVEFGGRALKEQYF
TGCAGCGTTGAGTTTGGCGGGAGGGCCCTAAAAGAGCAGTACTTC
>.|TRBJ2-1|TRBV27|.
CASSLGGLEQFF
TGTGCCAGCAGTTTAGGCGGACTTGAGCAGTTCTTC
>once|TRBJ2-2|TRBV18|.
CASSPGLTGELFF
TGTGCCAGCTCCCCGGGACTGACCGGGGAGCTGTTTTTT
>.|TRBJ2-3|TRBV27|.
CASSLWGLPGTDTQYF
TGTGCCAGCAGTTTATGGGGTCTTCCAGGCACAGATACGCAGTATTTT
>.|TRBJ2-1|TRBV6-5|TRBD2
CASSYQRERRDEQFF
TGTGCCAGCAGTTACCAGCGGGAGCGCCGGGATGAGCAGTTCTTC
>.|TRBJ2-5|TRBV19|TRBD2
CASSRPGLAEETQYF
TGTGCCAGTAGTAGACCGGGACTAGCGGAAGAGACCCAGTACTTC
>.|TRBJ2-3|TRBV7-8|TRBD2
CASSSSGSSTDTQYF
TGTGCCAGCAGCTCCAGCGGGAGTAGCACAGATACGCAGTATTTT
>.|TRBJ1-4|TRBV4-1|.
CASSQEASRSNEKLFF
TGCGCCAGCAGCCAAGAAGCGAGCAGGAGTAATGAAAAACTGTTTTTT
>.|TRBJ2-3|TRBV2|.
CASSSRGDTQYF
TGTGCCAGCAGTAGCCGGGGCGATACGCAGTATTTT
>.|TRBJ1-2|TRBV2|TRBD1
CARSLSVGIQGAYSYGYTF
TGTGCCAGATCCCTTTCTGTCGGGATACAGGGGGCATATAGCTATGGCTACACCTTC
>.|TRBJ2-7|TRBV6-5|.
CASSHTTGPLGEQYF
TGTGCCAGCAGTCATACTACCGGGCCGCTCGGCGAGCAGTACTTC
>.|TRBJ2-1|TRBV29-1|TRBD2
CSGGTRTNEQFF
TGCAGCGGCGGGACTAGAACCAATGAGCAGTTCTTC
>.|TRBJ1-5|TRBV15|TRBD1
CATSRAQGVGSNQPQHF
TGTGCCACCAGCAGAGCACAGGGGGTCGGGAGCAATCAGCCCCAGCATTTT
>.|TRBJ1-1|TRBV27|.
CASSFSGKNTEAFF
TGTGCCAGCAGTTTCTCCGGAAAGAACACTGAAGCTTTCTTT
>.|TRBJ2-7|TRBV15|.
CATSTSNSVYEQYF
TGTGCCACCAGCACATCCAACAGCGTCTACGAGCAGTACTTC
>.|TRBJ2-7|TRBV2|.
CASSDRGSDEQYF
TGTGCCAGCAGCGACAGAGGGTCTGACGAGCAGTACTTC